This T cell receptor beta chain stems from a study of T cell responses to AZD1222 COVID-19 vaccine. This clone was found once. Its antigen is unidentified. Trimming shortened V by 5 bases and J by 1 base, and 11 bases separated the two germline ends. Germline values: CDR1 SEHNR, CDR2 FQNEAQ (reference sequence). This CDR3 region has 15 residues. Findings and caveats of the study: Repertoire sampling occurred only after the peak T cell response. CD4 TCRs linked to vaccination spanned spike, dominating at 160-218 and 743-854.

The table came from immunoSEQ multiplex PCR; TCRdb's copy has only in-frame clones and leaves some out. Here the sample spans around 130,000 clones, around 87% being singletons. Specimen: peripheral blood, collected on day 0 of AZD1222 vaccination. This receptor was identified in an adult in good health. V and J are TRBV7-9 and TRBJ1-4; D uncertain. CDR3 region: CASSPPGRTNEKLFF. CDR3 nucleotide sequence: TGTGCCAGCAGCCCTCCGGGGAGAACTAATGAAAAACTGTTTTTT.